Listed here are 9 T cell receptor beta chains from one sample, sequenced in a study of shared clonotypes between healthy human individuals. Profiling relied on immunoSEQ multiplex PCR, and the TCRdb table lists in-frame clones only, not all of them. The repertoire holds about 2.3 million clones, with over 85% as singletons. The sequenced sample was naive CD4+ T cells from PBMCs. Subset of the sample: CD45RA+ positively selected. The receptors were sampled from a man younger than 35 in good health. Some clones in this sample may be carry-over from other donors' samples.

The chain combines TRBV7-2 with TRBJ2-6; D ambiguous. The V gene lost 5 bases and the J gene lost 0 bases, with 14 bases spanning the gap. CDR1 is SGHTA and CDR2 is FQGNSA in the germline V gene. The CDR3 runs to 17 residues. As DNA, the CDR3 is TGTGCCAGCAGCGCCGGGCAGTTCTTCTCTGGGGCCAACGTCCTGACTTTC. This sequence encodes CASSAGQFFSGANVLTF.

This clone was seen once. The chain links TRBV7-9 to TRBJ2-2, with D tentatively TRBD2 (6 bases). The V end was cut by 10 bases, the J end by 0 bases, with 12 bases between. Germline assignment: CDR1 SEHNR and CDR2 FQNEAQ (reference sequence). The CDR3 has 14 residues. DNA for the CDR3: TGTGCCACGGAGGGTGATGCGAACACCGGGGAGCTGTTTTTT. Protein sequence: CATEGDANTGELFF.

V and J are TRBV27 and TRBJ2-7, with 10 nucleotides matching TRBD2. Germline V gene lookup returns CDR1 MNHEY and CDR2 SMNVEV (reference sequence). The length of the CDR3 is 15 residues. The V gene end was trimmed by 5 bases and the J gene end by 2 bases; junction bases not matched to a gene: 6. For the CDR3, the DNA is TGTGCCAGCAGTCCGAGGACTAGCGGCACCTACGAGCAGTACTTC. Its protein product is CASSPRTSGTYEQYF.

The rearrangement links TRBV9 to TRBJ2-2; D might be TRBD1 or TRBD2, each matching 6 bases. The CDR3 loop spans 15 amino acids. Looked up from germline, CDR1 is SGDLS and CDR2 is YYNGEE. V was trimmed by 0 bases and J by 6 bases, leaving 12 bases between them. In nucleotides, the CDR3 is TGTGCCAGCAGCGTAGACTGGGGGGCGTCCGGGGAGCTGTTTTTT. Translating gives CASSVDWGASGELFF. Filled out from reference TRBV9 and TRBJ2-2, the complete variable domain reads DSGVTQTPKHLITATGQRVTLRCSPRSGDLSVYWYQQSLDQGLQFLIQYYNGEERAKGNILERFSAQQFPDLHSELNLSSLELGDSALYFCASSVDWGASGELFFGEGSRLTVL.

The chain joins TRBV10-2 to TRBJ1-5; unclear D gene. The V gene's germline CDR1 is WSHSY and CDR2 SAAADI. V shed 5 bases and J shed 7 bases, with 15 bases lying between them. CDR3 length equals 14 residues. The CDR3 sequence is CASSSAGGGQPQHF. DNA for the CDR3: TGCGCCAGCAGTAGTGCAGGCGGTGGACAGCCCCAGCATTTT.

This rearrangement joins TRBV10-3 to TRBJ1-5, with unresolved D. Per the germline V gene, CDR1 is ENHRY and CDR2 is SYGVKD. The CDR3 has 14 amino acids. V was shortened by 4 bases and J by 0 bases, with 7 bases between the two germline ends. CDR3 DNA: TGTGCCATCAGTGTGACATATAGCAATCAGCCCCAGCATTTT. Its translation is CAISVTYSNQPQHF.

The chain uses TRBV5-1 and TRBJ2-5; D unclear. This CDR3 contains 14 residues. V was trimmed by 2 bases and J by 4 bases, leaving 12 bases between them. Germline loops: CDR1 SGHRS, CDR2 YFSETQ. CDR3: CASSFGFSGETQYF. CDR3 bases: TGCGCCAGCAGCTTCGGGTTCTCGGGAGAGACCCAGTACTTC. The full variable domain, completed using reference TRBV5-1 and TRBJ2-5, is KAGVTQTPRYLIKTRGQQVTLSCSPISGHRSVSWYQQTPGQGLQFLFEYFSETQRNKGNFPGRFSGRQFSNSRSEMNVSTLELGDSALYLCASSFGFSGETQYFGPGTRLLVL.

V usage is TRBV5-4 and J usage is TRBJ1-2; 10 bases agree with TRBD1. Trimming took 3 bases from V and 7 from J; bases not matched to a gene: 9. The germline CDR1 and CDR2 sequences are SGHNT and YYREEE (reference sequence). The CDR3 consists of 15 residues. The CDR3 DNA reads TGTGCCAGCAGCTCTGACAGGGGGCTGCAAGGTGGCTACACCTTC. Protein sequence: CASSSDRGLQGGYTF.

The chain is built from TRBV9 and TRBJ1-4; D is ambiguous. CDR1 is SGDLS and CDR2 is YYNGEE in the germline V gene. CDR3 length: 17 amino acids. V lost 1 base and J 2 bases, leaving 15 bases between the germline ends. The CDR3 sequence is CASSVSGGVPTNEKLFF. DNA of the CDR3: TGTGCCAGCAGCGTATCGGGCGGAGTCCCGACTAATGAAAAACTGTTTTTT.